The TCR beta chain described here comes from a study of response to subunit inactivated influenza vaccine. Findings and caveats of the study: The authors proposed limited new T cell recruitment per seasonal influenza vaccination.

TCRdb reanalysed the RT-PCR reads using MiXCR and keeps one entry per CDR3 protein. The sample consists of 450,000 to 550,000 distinct CDR3 sequences, 25% of them appearing once. CDR1 and CDR2 from the germline V gene are LGHNT and FRNRAP. The CDR3 contains 16 residues. V lost 3 bases, J lost 8 bases, and 12 bases stayed unmatched. On this clonotype itself: Its specificity is not known.

Sequencing used CD4+ T cells sorted from PBMCs, obtained 5 days after vaccination. The V and J genes are TRBV12-5 and TRBJ2-1, with 8 bases that match TRBD2. The origin of this receptor is a man between 50 and 59 years old who received an inactivated influenza vaccine. CDR3 region: CASGLGLAGVFDEQFF. CDR3 nucleotide sequence: TGTGCTAGTGGTTTAGGACTAGCTGGAGTGTTCGATGAGCAGTTCTTC.